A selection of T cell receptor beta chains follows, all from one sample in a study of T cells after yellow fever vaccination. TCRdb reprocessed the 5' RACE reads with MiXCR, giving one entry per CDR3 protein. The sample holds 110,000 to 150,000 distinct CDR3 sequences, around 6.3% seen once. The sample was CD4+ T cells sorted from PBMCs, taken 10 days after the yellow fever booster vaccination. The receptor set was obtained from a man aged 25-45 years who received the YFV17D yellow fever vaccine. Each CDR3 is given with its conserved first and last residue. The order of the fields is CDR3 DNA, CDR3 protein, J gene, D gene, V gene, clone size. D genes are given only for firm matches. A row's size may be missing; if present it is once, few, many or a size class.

CDR3 DNA: TGCACCAGCAGCCCCGGACAGGCCAGCTCCTACGAGCAGTACTTC
CDR3 protein: CTSSPGQASSYEQYF
J gene: TRBJ2-7
D gene: TRBD1
V gene: TRBV5-1
clone size: -

CDR3 DNA: TGTGCCACTGGGGGGCTAGCGGGAACTGAGCAGTTCTTC
CDR3 protein: CATGGLAGTEQFF
J gene: TRBJ2-1
D gene: TRBD2
V gene: TRBV24-1
clone size: many

CDR3 DNA: TGCAGTGCTGCGTCGGAAGGACAGGGGAAACACGAGCAGTACTTC
CDR3 protein: CSAASEGQGKHEQYF
J gene: TRBJ2-7
D gene: TRBD1
V gene: TRBV20-1
clone size: -

CDR3 DNA: TGCAGCGTCGCAACAGGGGGTCTCACTGAAGCTTTCTTT
CDR3 protein: CSVATGGLTEAFF
J gene: TRBJ1-1
D gene: TRBD1
V gene: TRBV29-1
clone size: many

CDR3 DNA: TGTGCCACCAGCAGAGATCGGCGGGAGTACGATGAGCAGTTCTTC
CDR3 protein: CATSRDRREYDEQFF
J gene: TRBJ2-1
D gene: TRBD2
V gene: TRBV15
clone size: many

CDR3 DNA: TGTGCCAGCAGCTTACGTGCGGACCGCACAGATACGCAGTATTTT
CDR3 protein: CASSLRADRTDTQYF
J gene: TRBJ2-3
D gene: -
V gene: TRBV7-9
clone size: -

CDR3 DNA: TGTGCCACCAGTGACCTCACTAGCGGGAGGGCCTCTACGCAGTATTTT
CDR3 protein: CATSDLTSGRASTQYF
J gene: TRBJ2-3
D gene: TRBD2
V gene: TRBV24-1
clone size: many

CDR3 DNA: TGTGCCAGCAGCGTGAGGATATGGGATGAGCAGTTCTTC
CDR3 protein: CASSVRIWDEQFF
J gene: TRBJ2-1
D gene: -
V gene: TRBV9
clone size: many

CDR3 DNA: TGTGCCAGCAGCGGCCGGACTAGCTCCGGGGAGCTGTTTTTT
CDR3 protein: CASSGRTSSGELFF
J gene: TRBJ2-2
D gene: TRBD2
V gene: TRBV7-8
clone size: many

CDR3 DNA: TGCGCCAGCAGCCAAGATGGGACTAGCGGGAGGGCAACGCAGTATTTT
CDR3 protein: CASSQDGTSGRATQYF
J gene: TRBJ2-3
D gene: TRBD2
V gene: TRBV4-1
clone size: many

CDR3 DNA: TGCGCCAGCAGCCCTGGGACAGGGGGAACCTACGAGCAGTACTTC
CDR3 protein: CASSPGTGGTYEQYF
J gene: TRBJ2-7
D gene: TRBD1
V gene: TRBV5-1
clone size: many

CDR3 DNA: TGTGCCACCAGTGACCCCGGGACAGGGAGCAGGGATACGCAGTATTTT
CDR3 protein: CATSDPGTGSRDTQYF
J gene: TRBJ2-3
D gene: TRBD1
V gene: TRBV24-1
clone size: many

CDR3 DNA: TGTGCCAGCAGTTTCCGAGGGACAGCCAACAATGAGCAGTTCTTC
CDR3 protein: CASSFRGTANNEQFF
J gene: TRBJ2-1
D gene: TRBD1
V gene: TRBV12-3/TRBV12-4
clone size: many

CDR3 DNA: TGTGCCACCAGCAGAGATTGGTGGACCCAGTACTTC
CDR3 protein: CATSRDWWTQYF
J gene: TRBJ2-5
D gene: -
V gene: TRBV15
clone size: many

CDR3 DNA: TGTGCCAGCAGCATGGGACTAGCGGGAATGAATGAGCAGTTCTTC
CDR3 protein: CASSMGLAGMNEQFF
J gene: TRBJ2-1
D gene: TRBD2
V gene: TRBV7-7
clone size: many

CDR3 DNA: TGTGCCAGCAGTTTACAAGCGGGAGCCTACGAGCAGTACTTC
CDR3 protein: CASSLQAGAYEQYF
J gene: TRBJ2-7
D gene: TRBD2
V gene: TRBV12-3/TRBV12-4
clone size: many

CDR3 DNA: TGTGCCAGCAGCTTGAGCCACTCTGGGGCCAACGTCCTGACTTTC
CDR3 protein: CASSLSHSGANVLTF
J gene: TRBJ2-6
D gene: -
V gene: TRBV5-5
clone size: few

CDR3 DNA: TGTGCCAGTAGCATCCTTGAGGGGAATGAGCAGTTCTTC
CDR3 protein: CASSILEGNEQFF
J gene: TRBJ2-1
D gene: -
V gene: TRBV19
clone size: -

CDR3 DNA: TGTGCCAGCAGTTCGCAGGAGAACACCGGGGAGCTGTTTTTT
CDR3 protein: CASSSQENTGELFF
J gene: TRBJ2-2
D gene: -
V gene: TRBV12-3/TRBV12-4
clone size: many

CDR3 DNA: TGTGCCAGCTCACCACGAGCCCCGGACAGTGGGCAGCCCCAGCATTTT
CDR3 protein: CASSPRAPDSGQPQHF
J gene: TRBJ1-5
D gene: -
V gene: TRBV18
clone size: many

CDR3 DNA: TGTGCCAGCAGCTTTAGCAGAAGCTCCTACAATGAGCAGTTCTTC
CDR3 protein: CASSFSRSSYNEQFF
J gene: TRBJ2-1
D gene: -
V gene: TRBV7-2
clone size: -

CDR3 DNA: TGTGCCAGCAGTTGGTTCCGGAAATTGAACACCGGGGAGCTGTTTTTT
CDR3 protein: CASSWFRKLNTGELFF
J gene: TRBJ2-2
D gene: -
V gene: TRBV6-2/TRBV6-3
clone size: -

CDR3 DNA: TGTGCCAGCAGCCCCAGGGTCTGGGCGAACTCCTACGAGCAGTACTTC
CDR3 protein: CASSPRVWANSYEQYF
J gene: TRBJ2-7
D gene: -
V gene: TRBV7-2
clone size: many

CDR3 DNA: TGCAGTGCTACCGGACAGGGCACTGAAGCTTTCTTT
CDR3 protein: CSATGQGTEAFF
J gene: TRBJ1-1
D gene: TRBD1
V gene: TRBV20-1
clone size: many